The 13 T cell receptor beta chains below all came from one sample that was sequenced in a study of T cell clonality in common variable immunodeficiency. Some clones are missing from TCRdb's copy, which holds only in-frame ones; the method was immunoSEQ multiplex PCR. The repertoire consists of tens of thousands of clones, none detected only once. Sample: peripheral blood mononuclear cells. Receptors were obtained from a person between 18 and 75 years old in good health.

This clone was found many times. With the read ending 3 residues before the CDR3 end, the germline J gene is used to fill in that end. The chain recombines TRBV2 with TRBJ2-5; TRBD1 matches 9 bases. CDR1 and CDR2 from the germline V gene are SNHLY and FYNNEI. V dropped 6 bases and J dropped 5; count of bases not matched to a gene: 7. CDR3 length: 14 residues. CDR3 bases read: TGTGCCAGCAGCGCAGGGACAGGGCACGAGACC. It encodes CASSAGTGHET. The full CDR3 is CASSAGTGHETQYF.

On this clone itself: The read stops 3 residues short of the end of the CDR3; the missing end is completed from the germline J gene. The sample carries other DNA sequences with the same CDR3. The chain recombines TRBV18 with TRBJ1-2; 9 nucleotides align to TRBD1. V trimming: 4 bases; J trimming: 1 base; junction bases outside the gene matches: 7. In germline, CDR1 is KGHSH, CDR2 LQKENI. CDR3 length: 16 amino acids. Partial CDR3 DNA: TGTGCCAGCTCACGATCCGGGACAGGGTTTAACTATGGC. Its translation: CASSRSGTGFNYG. In full, the CDR3 reads CASSRSGTGFNYGYTF.

This clone appeared many times. The read finishes 3 residues shy of the CDR3 end, and the germline J gene is used to complete it. This chain links TRBV5-4 with TRBJ2-3; D is possibly TRBD1 (5 bases). V lost 3 bases, J lost 2 bases, and 13 bases lay in between. CDR1 and CDR2 from the germline V gene are SGHNT and YYREEE (reference sequence). CDR3 length: 15 amino acids. The DNA read from the CDR3 is TGTGCCAGCAGCTCCCATAAGGGGTTCACAGATACG. Encoded protein: CASSSHKGFTDT. The CDR3 as a whole reads CASSSHKGFTDTQYF.

This clone was recorded many times. The missing CDR3 end, 3 residues past where the read stops, is filled in from the germline J gene. The V gene is TRBV30, the J gene TRBJ1-4; no clear D gene. Germline assignment: CDR1 GTSNPN and CDR2 SVGIG (reference sequence). V was pared by 0 bases and J by 0 bases, with 11 bases between. This CDR3 contains 16 residues. The covered CDR3 bases are TGTGCCTGGAGTGTACGCCAGTCCGCAACTAATGAAAAA. Translated, it gives CAWSVRQSATNEK. In full, the CDR3 reads CAWSVRQSATNEKLFF.

This clone was seen at least ten times. Coverage ceases 3 residues before the CDR3 finishes, and the germline J gene fills in the end. J is TRBJ1-1 and V is TRBV20-1; D is undetermined. The germline V gene has CDR1 DFQATT and CDR2 SNEGSKA (reference sequence). Trimming cost V 1 base and J 6 bases, with 15 bases left between them. CDR3 length: 14 amino acids. CDR3 bases read: TGCAGTGCTAGAGTAGCCTTTCCCGGGGCTGAA. Translation: CSARVAFPGAE. The CDR3 as a whole reads CSARVAFPGAEAFF.

This clone has a count of ten or more. The covered CDR3 bases are TGTGCCTGGGGGACTGCGGGGGAG. Its translation: CAWGTAGE. The whole CDR3 sequence reads CAWGTAGELFF. The V gene is TRBV30, the J gene TRBJ2-2; D is possibly TRBD2 (6 bases). The missing CDR3 end, 3 residues past where the read stops, is filled in from the germline J gene. Germline loops: CDR1 GTSNPN, CDR2 SVGIG (reference sequence). CDR3 length: 11 residues. Trimming removed 5 bases from V and 8 bases from J, with 9 bases in between.

This clone was seen repeatedly, ten times or more. A junction end diverges from the germline sequence, so it may reflect a read error. Read coverage stops 3 residues before the CDR3 terminus; the germline J gene supplies the remainder. The chain carries TRBV4-2 and TRBJ2-3, with D possibly being TRBD1 (5 bases). From germline, CDR1 is LGHNA and CDR2 YNFKEQ. CDR3 size: 15 residues. The part of the CDR3 DNA that was read is TGCGCCAGCAGCCAAGTGCGACAGCTAACAGATACG. Residues: CASSQVRQLTDT. The entire CDR3 protein reads CASSQVRQLTDTQYF.

This clone is judged medium-sized (0.01 to 0.1%). With the read ending 3 residues before the CDR3 end, the germline J gene is used to fill in that end. The chain employs TRBV6-2 or TRBV6-3 and TRBJ1-1; TRBD1 aligns across 7 bases. The length of the CDR3 is 12 residues. Germline CDR1 is MNHEY and CDR2 is SVGEGT. CDR3 in amino acids: CASSRGQIRAFF. The sequenced CDR3 bases are TGTGCCAGCAGCCGGGGACAGATCCGC.

This clone was observed many times. The CDR3 goes on 3 residues after the read ends, and that part is filled in from the germline J gene. This rearrangement joins TRBV5-4 to TRBJ2-5; perhaps TRBD2 as D (5 bases). CDR3 length: 14 residues. Trimming removed 0 bases at V and 5 bases at J, with 11 bases between. Germline V gives CDR1 SGHNT, CDR2 YYREEE (reference sequence). This CDR3 reads CASSLAGSGETQYF. The sequenced CDR3 bases are TGTGCCAGCAGCTTGGCGGGGAGTGGGGAGACC.

This clone was seen ten or more times. The read comes to an end 3 residues before the CDR3 does, leaving the germline J gene to fill in the end. The V gene is TRBV15, the J gene TRBJ1-1, with TRBD1 matching over 7 bases. Germline assignment: CDR1 LNHNV and CDR2 YYDKDF (reference sequence). The V gene end was trimmed by 1 base and the J gene end by 0 bases; junction bases not matched to a gene: 5. The CDR3 contains 16 residues. CDR3 DNA (partial): TGTGCCACCAGCAGAGCCGCCACAGGGGTGAACACTGAA. Protein product: CATSRAATGVNTE. The whole CDR3 protein reads CATSRAATGVNTEAFF.

This clone was seen many times. The read terminates 3 residues ahead of where the CDR3 ends, so the germline J gene completes it. The chain is built from TRBV20-1 and TRBJ2-2, with 8 positions matching TRBD2. Germline V gene sequence: CDR1 DFQATT, CDR2 SNEGSKA (reference sequence). V shed 3 bases and J 0 bases; nucleotides not matched to a gene: 6. CDR3 size: 16 residues. CDR3 DNA (partial): TGCAGTGCTAGTTCGTTTAGCGGGGCGAACACCGGGGAG. Translating it yields CSASSFSGANTGE. Given in full, the CDR3 is CSASSFSGANTGELFF.

This clone showed up many times. The read ends 3 residues before the CDR3 terminus; that terminus is restored from the germline J gene. V usage is TRBV20-1 and J usage is TRBJ2-2, with D possibly being TRBD1 (5 bases). This CDR3 has 13 amino acids. Germline loops: CDR1 DFQATT, CDR2 SNEGSKA (reference sequence). The sequenced CDR3 bases are TGCAGTGCTAGAGACAGGGTTAATGAAAAG. This encodes CSARDRVNEK. In full, the CDR3 is CSARDRVNEKLFF.

Remarks on this clone: The read ends 3 residues before the CDR3 terminus; that terminus is restored from the germline J gene. This chain connects TRBV19 to TRBJ1-2, with D hard to call. The CDR3 has 14 residues. CDR1 LNHDA and CDR2 SQIVND come from the germline V gene (reference sequence). CDR3 in amino acids: CASLQAGGHNDYTF. The CDR3 bases that were read are TGTGCCAGTCTTCAAGCGGGAGGGCACAATGAC.